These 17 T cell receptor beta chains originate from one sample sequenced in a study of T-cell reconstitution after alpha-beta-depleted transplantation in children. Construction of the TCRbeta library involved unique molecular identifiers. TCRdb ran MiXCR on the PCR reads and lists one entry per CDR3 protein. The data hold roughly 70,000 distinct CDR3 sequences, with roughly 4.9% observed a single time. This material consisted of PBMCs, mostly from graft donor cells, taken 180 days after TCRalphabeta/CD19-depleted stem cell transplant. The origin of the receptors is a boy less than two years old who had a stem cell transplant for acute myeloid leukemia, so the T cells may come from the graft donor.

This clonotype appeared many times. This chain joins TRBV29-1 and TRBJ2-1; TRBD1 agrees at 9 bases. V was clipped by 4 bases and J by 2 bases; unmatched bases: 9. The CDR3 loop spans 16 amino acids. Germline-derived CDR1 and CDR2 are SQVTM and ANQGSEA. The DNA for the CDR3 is TGCAGCGTTGGGGACGCCCGGGACAGGGCCTACAATGAGCAGTTCTTC. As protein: CSVGDARDRAYNEQFF.

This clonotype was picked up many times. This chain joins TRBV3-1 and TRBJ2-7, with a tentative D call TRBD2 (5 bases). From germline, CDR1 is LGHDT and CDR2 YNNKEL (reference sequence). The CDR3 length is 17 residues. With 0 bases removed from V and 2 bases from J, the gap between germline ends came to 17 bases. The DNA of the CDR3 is TGTGCCAGCAGCCAAGAGTTGTCCTCCGGGGTACCCTACGAGCAGTACTTC. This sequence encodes CASSQELSSGVPYEQYF.

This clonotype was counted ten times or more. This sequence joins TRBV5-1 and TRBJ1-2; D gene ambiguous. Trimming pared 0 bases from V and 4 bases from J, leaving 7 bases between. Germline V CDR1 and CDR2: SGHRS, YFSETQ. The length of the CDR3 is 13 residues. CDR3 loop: CASSLDSLYGYTF. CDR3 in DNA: TGCGCCAGCAGCTTGGACAGTCTCTATGGCTACACCTTC.

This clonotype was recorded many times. CDR3: CASSPPGLAGARTDTQYF. The CDR3, as DNA: TGTGCCAGCAGCCCGCCCGGACTAGCGGGGGCCCGGACAGATACGCAGTATTTT. The rearrangement uses TRBV5-5 and TRBJ2-3; 13 nucleotides agree with TRBD2. The CDR3 spans 18 residues. The trim removed 4 bases at V and 3 bases at J, leaving 11 bases unmatched. Germline V gene data show CDR1 as SGHKS and CDR2 as YYEKEE (reference sequence).

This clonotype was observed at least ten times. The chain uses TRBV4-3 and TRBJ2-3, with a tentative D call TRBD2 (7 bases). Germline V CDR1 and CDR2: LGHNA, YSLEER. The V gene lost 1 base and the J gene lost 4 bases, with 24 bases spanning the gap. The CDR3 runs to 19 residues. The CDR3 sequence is CASSQAGGLYRVIPDTQYF. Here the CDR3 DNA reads TGCGCCAGCAGCCAAGCCGGGGGGTTATACAGGGTAATCCCAGATACGCAGTATTTT.

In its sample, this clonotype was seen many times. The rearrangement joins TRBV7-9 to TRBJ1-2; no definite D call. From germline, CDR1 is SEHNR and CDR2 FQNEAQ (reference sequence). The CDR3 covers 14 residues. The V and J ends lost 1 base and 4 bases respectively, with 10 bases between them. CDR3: CASSLGFGLYGYTF. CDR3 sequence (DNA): TGTGCCAGCAGCTTAGGGTTTGGCCTCTATGGCTACACCTTC.

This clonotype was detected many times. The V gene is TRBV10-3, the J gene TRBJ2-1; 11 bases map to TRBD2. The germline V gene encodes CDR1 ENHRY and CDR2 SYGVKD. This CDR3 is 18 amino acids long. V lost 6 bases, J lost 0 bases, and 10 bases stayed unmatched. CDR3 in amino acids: CAIRAGLAARSSYNEQFF. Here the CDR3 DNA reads TGTGCCATCAGGGCGGGACTAGCGGCCCGGAGCTCCTACAATGAGCAGTTCTTC.

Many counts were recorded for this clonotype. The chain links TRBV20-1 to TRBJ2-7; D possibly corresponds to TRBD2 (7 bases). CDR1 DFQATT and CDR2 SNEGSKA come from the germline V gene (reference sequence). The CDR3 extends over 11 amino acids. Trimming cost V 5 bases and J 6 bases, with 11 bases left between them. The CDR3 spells CSAPAGAEQYV. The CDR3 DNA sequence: TGCAGTGCTCCCGCGGGGGCCGAGCAGTACGTC.

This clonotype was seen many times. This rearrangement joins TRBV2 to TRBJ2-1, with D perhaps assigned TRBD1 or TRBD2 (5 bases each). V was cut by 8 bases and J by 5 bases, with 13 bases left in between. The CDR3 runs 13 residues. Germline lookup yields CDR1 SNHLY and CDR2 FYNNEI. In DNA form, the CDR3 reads TGTGCCAGCCTCCGGGACCGGCACAATGAGCAGTTCTTC. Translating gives CASLRDRHNEQFF.

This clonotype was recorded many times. The CDR3 DNA sequence: TGCAGTGCTAGAGAACCGGGTGGCTATGGCTACACCTTC. Residues: CSAREPGGYGYTF. The chain joins TRBV20-1 to TRBJ1-2; no clear D gene. This CDR3 comprises 13 residues. CDR1 and CDR2 from the germline V gene are DFQATT and SNEGSKA (reference sequence). The germline V and J ends were trimmed by 0 bases and 4 bases, with 9 bases remaining between them.

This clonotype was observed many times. The CDR3 reads CSVKGGAYNSPLHF. DNA of the CDR3: TGCAGTGTTAAAGGGGGGGCCTATAATTCACCCCTCCACTTT. The chain couples TRBV20-1 to TRBJ1-6, with a tentative D call TRBD1 (6 bases). This CDR3 region has 14 residues. Trimming removed 7 bases from V and 2 bases from J, with 12 bases in between. Germline CDR1 and CDR2: DFQATT and SNEGSKA (reference sequence).

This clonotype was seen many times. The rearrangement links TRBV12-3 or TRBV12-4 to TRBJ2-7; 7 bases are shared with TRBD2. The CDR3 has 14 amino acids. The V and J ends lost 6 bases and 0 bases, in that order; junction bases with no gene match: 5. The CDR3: CASRELAYSYEQYV. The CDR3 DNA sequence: TGTGCCAGCAGAGAACTAGCGTACTCCTACGAGCAGTACGTC.

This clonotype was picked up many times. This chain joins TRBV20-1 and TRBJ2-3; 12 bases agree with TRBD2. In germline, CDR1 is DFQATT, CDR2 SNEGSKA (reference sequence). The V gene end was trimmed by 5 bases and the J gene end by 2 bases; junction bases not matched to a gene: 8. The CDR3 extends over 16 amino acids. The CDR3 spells CSAGTTSGGTTDTQYF. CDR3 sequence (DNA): TGCAGTGCTGGCACTACTAGCGGGGGGACCACAGATACGCAGTATTTT.

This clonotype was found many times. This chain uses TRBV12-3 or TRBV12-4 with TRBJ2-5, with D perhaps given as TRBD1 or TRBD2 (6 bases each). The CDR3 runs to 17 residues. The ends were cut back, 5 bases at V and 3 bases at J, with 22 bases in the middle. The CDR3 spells CASSKTGGRQMEETQYF. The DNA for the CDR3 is TGTGCCAGCAGTAAGACAGGAGGGCGGCAAATGGAAGAGACCCAGTACTTC.

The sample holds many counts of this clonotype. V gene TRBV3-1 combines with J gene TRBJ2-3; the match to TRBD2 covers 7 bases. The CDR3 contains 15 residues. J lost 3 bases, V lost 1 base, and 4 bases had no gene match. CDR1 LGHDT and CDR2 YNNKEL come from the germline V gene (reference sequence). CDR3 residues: CASSQGTSGTDTQYF. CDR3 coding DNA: TGTGCCAGCAGCCAAGGGACTAGTGGGACAGATACGCAGTATTTT.

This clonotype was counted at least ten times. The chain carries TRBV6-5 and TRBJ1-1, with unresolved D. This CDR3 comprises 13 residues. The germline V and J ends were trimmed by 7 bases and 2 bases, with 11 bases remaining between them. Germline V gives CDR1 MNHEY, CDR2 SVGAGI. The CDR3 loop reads CASISRGNTEAFF. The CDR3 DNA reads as TGTGCCAGCATTAGCAGAGGCAACACTGAAGCTTTCTTT.

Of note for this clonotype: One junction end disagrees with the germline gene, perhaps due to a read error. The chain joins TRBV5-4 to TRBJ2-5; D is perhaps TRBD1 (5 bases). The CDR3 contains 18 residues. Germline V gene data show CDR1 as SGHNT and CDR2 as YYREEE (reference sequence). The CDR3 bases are TGTCCCAGCAGCTTGGGCTACGTAGGGGTGTCCCCCCAAGAGACCCAGTACTTC. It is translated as CPSSLGYVGVSPQETQYF.